A selection of T cell receptor beta chains follows, all from one sample in a study of T cell responses to AZD1222 COVID-19 vaccine. The assay was immunoSEQ multiplex PCR, and TCRdb's table has in-frame clones only and misses some. The table shows more than 65,000 clones, with around 73% occurring only once. The material sequenced was peripheral blood, taken on day 0 of AZD1222 vaccination. These receptors were obtained from an adult in good health. Both conserved end residues are part of each CDR3. Fields, in order: V gene, J gene, clone size, D gene, CDR3 protein, CDR3 DNA. D genes are given only for firm matches. Only part of the rows carry a size: once, few, many, or a class if the clone is expanded.

TRBV6-5	TRBJ2-7	NA	NA	CASRPAWAAYEQYF	TGTGCCAGCAGGCCAGCGTGGGCCGCGTACGAGCAGTACTTC
TRBV2	TRBJ1-1	NA	NA	CASSEAVRTTEAFF	TGTGCCAGCAGTGAAGCGGTCAGGACCACTGAAGCTTTCTTT
TRBV7-2	TRBJ2-7	NA	TRBD2	CASSLTSGSRYEQYF	TGTGCCAGCAGCTTGACTAGCGGGAGCAGGTACGAGCAGTACTTC
TRBV7-9	TRBJ2-6	NA	NA	CASSFLAAGANVLTF	TGTGCCAGCAGCTTTTTGGCAGCTGGGGCCAACGTCCTGACTTTC
TRBV24-1	TRBJ1-5	once	NA	CATSDLSFGNQPQHF	TGTGCCACCAGTGATTTAAGCTTTGGCAATCAGCCCCAGCATTTT
TRBV7-2	TRBJ2-5	NA	NA	CASSFFGLAQETQYF	TGTGCCAGCAGCTTCTTCGGGCTAGCGCAAGAGACCCAGTACTTC
TRBV18	TRBJ2-1	NA	TRBD2	CASSPPGLAVEQFF	TGTGCCAGCTCACCACCGGGGCTAGCGGTTGAGCAGTTCTTC
TRBV28	TRBJ2-5	NA	NA	CASKRYQETQYF	TGTGCCAGCAAACGGTACCAAGAGACCCAGTACTTC
TRBV24-1	TRBJ2-5	NA	TRBD1	CATSDTTTGYETQYF	TGTGCCACCAGTGATACTACGACAGGGTACGAGACCCAGTACTTC
TRBV2	TRBJ2-3	few	NA	CASRARGVADTQYF	TGTGCCAGCAGGGCCCGGGGCGTTGCAGATACGCAGTATTTT
TRBV6-5	TRBJ2-1	NA	NA	CASSYFRHTNEQFF	TGTGCCAGCAGTTATTTTCGGCACACCAATGAGCAGTTCTTC
TRBV6-5	TRBJ2-5	NA	NA	CASNFRGGETQYF	TGTGCCAGCAACTTCAGGGGTGGTGAGACCCAGTACTTC
TRBV28	TRBJ1-1	NA	NA	CASGGRATEAFF	TGTGCCAGCGGGGGGAGGGCCACTGAAGCTTTCTTT
TRBV7-6	TRBJ2-1	NA	TRBD1	CASSLRDRGEQFF	TGTGCCAGCAGCCTTCGGGACAGGGGGGAGCAGTTCTTC
TRBV5-1	TRBJ2-3	NA	TRBD2	CASSLGLAGGFTDTQYF	TGCGCCAGCAGCTTGGGGCTAGCGGGAGGATTTACAGATACGCAGTATTTT
TRBV10-3	TRBJ2-1	NA	TRBD2	CAARTSGSDEQFF	TGTGCCGCAAGGACTAGCGGGAGCGATGAGCAGTTCTTC
TRBV18	TRBJ1-5	NA	NA	CASSPGGVDQPQHF	TGTGCCAGCTCACCGGGAGGGGTCGATCAGCCCCAGCATTTT
TRBV5-1	TRBJ1-1	NA	NA	CASSRRGGTEAFF	TGCGCCAGCAGCAGGAGAGGGGGCACTGAAGCTTTCTTT
TRBV2	TRBJ1-1	NA	NA	CASSEYGLNTEAFF	TGTGCCAGCAGTGAATACGGCTTGAACACTGAAGCTTTCTTT
TRBV14	TRBJ1-2	NA	NA	CASSLYLEDGYTF	TGTGCCAGCAGCCTTTATTTGGAAGATGGCTACACCTTC
TRBV28	TRBJ2-2	NA	NA	CASTSVDGRGTGELFF	TGTGCCAGCACCTCCGTGGACGGGAGAGGCACCGGGGAGCTGTTTTTT
TRBV10-2	TRBJ2-7	NA	TRBD1	CASSGGTGFHEQYF	TGCGCCAGCAGTGGTGGGACAGGGTTCCACGAGCAGTACTTC
TRBV18	TRBJ1-1	NA	TRBD1	CASSQKQGVTEAFF	TGTGCCAGCTCTCAGAAACAGGGGGTGACTGAAGCTTTCTTT
TRBV5-4	TRBJ2-1	NA	TRBD1	CASSAGQVSYNEQFF	TGTGCCAGCAGCGCTGGACAGGTCTCCTACAATGAGCAGTTCTTC
TRBV19	TRBJ2-3	NA	TRBD2	CASNLAGGAPDTQYF	TGTGCCAGTAATTTAGCGGGAGGGGCCCCAGATACGCAGTATTTT
TRBV5-8	TRBJ2-5	NA	TRBD2	CASSFPGGGQETQYF	TGTGCCAGCAGCTTCCCGGGGGGGGGACAAGAGACCCAGTACTTC
TRBV2	TRBJ2-3	NA	TRBD1	CASRGTGGTDTQYF	TGTGCCAGCAGGGGGACAGGGGGGACAGATACGCAGTATTTT
TRBV5-6	TRBJ2-2	NA	NA	CASSWVGGSGELFF	TGTGCCAGCAGCTGGGTGGGGGGCTCCGGGGAGCTGTTTTTT
TRBV28	TRBJ1-5	few	NA	CASSLYQGGGSMRSNQPQHF	TGTGCCAGCAGTTTATACCAGGGTGGGGGTTCAATGAGGAGCAATCAGCCCCAGCATTTT
TRBV5-1	TRBJ2-5	once	TRBD2	CASTSYGLAETQYF	TGCGCCAGCACCTCCTACGGACTAGCGGAGACCCAGTACTTC
TRBV18	TRBJ2-3	NA	NA	CASSPAGPSTDTQYF	TGTGCCAGCTCACCCGCAGGACCTAGCACAGATACGCAGTATTTT
TRBV28	TRBJ1-5	NA	NA	CASSLVGNQPQHF	TGTGCCAGCAGTTTGGTGGGCAATCAGCCCCAGCATTTT
TRBV12-3/TRBV12-4	TRBJ2-7	NA	NA	CASSLGVTYEQYF	TGTGCCAGCAGTTTAGGGGTAACCTACGAGCAGTACTTC
TRBV2	TRBJ1-1	once	NA	CASSGGQGTEAFF	TGTGCCAGCAGTGGGGGACAAGGGACTGAAGCTTTCTTT
TRBV27	TRBJ1-2	NA	TRBD1	CASRGLRGANYGYTF	TGTGCCAGCAGGGGGCTCAGGGGGGCTAACTATGGCTACACCTTC
TRBV6-5	TRBJ2-1	NA	TRBD1	CASSLTGGAVNEQFF	TGTGCCAGCAGCCTTACAGGGGGCGCGGTTAATGAGCAGTTCTTC
TRBV10-3	TRBJ1-1	NA	NA	CAAGLQRNTEAFF	TGTGCCGCGGGATTACAGCGGAACACTGAAGCTTTCTTT
TRBV6-2/TRBV6-3	TRBJ2-2	NA	NA	CASSYSQGWDTGELFF	TGTGCCAGCAGTTACTCGCAGGGGTGGGACACCGGGGAGCTGTTTTTT
TRBV6-1	TRBJ2-3	NA	TRBD1	CASSKGVRKRDRGDNSDTQYF	TGTGCCAGCAGTAAAGGGGTGCGAAAGAGGGACAGGGGGGATAACTCAGATACGCAGTATTTT
TRBV4-3	TRBJ2-3	once	TRBD2	CASSQSWREGIILDTQYF	TGCGCCAGCAGCCAATCCTGGCGGGAGGGTATTATCCTCGATACGCAGTATTTT
TRBV19	TRBJ2-7	NA	NA	CASSKTLTTYEQYF	TGTGCCAGTAGTAAGACGCTAACCACCTACGAGCAGTACTTC
TRBV7-2	TRBJ2-3	NA	TRBD1	CASSIPRQGTDTQYF	TGTGCCAGCAGCATACCGAGACAGGGGACAGATACGCAGTATTTT
TRBV12-5	TRBJ2-2	NA	NA	CASAMGGTGELFF	TGTGCTAGTGCCATGGGGGGCACCGGGGAGCTGTTTTTT
TRBV7-2	TRBJ2-2	NA	NA	CASSFKQNTGELFF	TGTGCCAGCAGCTTTAAGCAGAACACCGGGGAGCTGTTTTTT
TRBV5-4	TRBJ1-5	few	NA	CASSIDGGRSNQPQHF	TGTGCCAGCAGCATTGACGGCGGGAGAAGCAATCAGCCCCAGCATTTT
TRBV6-5	TRBJ2-7	NA	TRBD2	CASSYSFVAGRYEQYF	TGTGCCAGCAGTTACTCCTTCGTAGCGGGGCGATACGAGCAGTACTTC
TRBV2	TRBJ1-1	NA	NA	CASSQGGTEAFF	TGTGCCAGCAGCCAAGGGGGGACAGAAGCTTTCTTT
TRBV11-2	TRBJ1-3	NA	NA	CASSLPPGTGNTIYF	TGTGCCAGCAGCCTCCCCCCAGGTACAGGAAACACCATATATTTT
TRBV9	TRBJ2-7	NA	NA	CASSVEATPDSYEQYF	TGTGCCAGCAGCGTAGAAGCTACACCTGACTCCTACGAGCAGTACTTC
TRBV7-7	TRBJ2-5	NA	TRBD2	CASSLGLAGLETQYF	TGTGCTAGCAGCTTAGGACTAGCGGGGCTAGAGACCCAGTACTTC
TRBV5-6	TRBJ2-2	NA	NA	CASSVLGARSTGELFF	TGTGCCAGCAGCGTGTTAGGGGCTAGGAGCACCGGGGAGCTGTTTTTT
TRBV3-1/TRBV3-2	TRBJ1-5	NA	NA	CASSPGNQPQHF	TGTGCCAGCAGCCCAGGGAATCAGCCCCAGCATTTT
TRBV5-6	TRBJ1-1	NA	NA	CASSLRGGAKGTEAFF	TGTGCCAGCAGCCTTCGGGGGGGGGCGAAGGGCACTGAAGCTTTCTTT
TRBV21-1	TRBJ1-2	NA	NA	CASSTRDEASNYGYTF	TGTGCCAGCAGCACCAGAGACGAAGCCTCTAACTATGGCTACACCTTC
TRBV4-3	TRBJ1-2	NA	NA	CASSQDMKEANYGYTF	TGCGCCAGCAGCCAAGATATGAAGGAAGCTAACTATGGCTACACCTTC